This entry features one T cell receptor (beta chain) sequence. This entry comes from a study of cytomegalovirus exposure and HLA in healthy donors. Germline lookup yields CDR1 SGHRS and CDR2 YFSETQ. The CDR3 contains 17 residues. The V and J ends lost 4 bases and 5 bases, in that order; junction bases with no gene match: 12. PCR amplification relied on 60 Vbeta primers (plus 13 Jbeta primers). Method: immunoSEQ multiplex PCR; TCRdb's copy keeps in-frame clones and lacks some. The top ten clones hold more than 2% of a sample with about 67,000 clones, around 63% of them seen once. This sequence originates from a woman in her 30s in good health and CMV-seronegative. The gene calls are TRBV5-1 and TRBJ2-5; 12 bases agree with TRBD2. Sequences were obtained from PBMCs. The CDR3 is CASSETSGGPGGETQYF. DNA of the CDR3: TGCGCCAGCAGCGAAACTAGCGGGGGGCCAGGTGGGGAGACCCAGTACTTC.